The 23 T cell receptor beta chains presented below share a single source sample, sequenced in a study of T cells in women clearing cervical HPV infection. Assay used: immunoSEQ multiplex PCR; TCRdb lists only in-frame clones, some missing. Here the sample table reports roughly 48,000 clones. The sample was blood buffy coat. The receptor source for this set is a woman between 18 and 75 years old with a cervical HPV16 infection that either progressed to CIN3+ or cleared (not recorded which).

Partial CDR3 DNA: TGTGCCAGTAGACTCGGGACAGGGAAAACAGATACG. It yields the protein CASRLGTGKTDT. The entire CDR3 sequence reads CASRLGTGKTDTQYF. V and J are TRBV19 and TRBJ2-3; 9 bases match TRBD1. From the germline J gene comes the end of the CDR3, since the read stops 3 residues before it. Germline assignment: CDR1 LNHDA and CDR2 SQIVND (reference sequence). V was clipped by 6 bases and J by 3 bases; unmatched bases: 7. The CDR3 covers 15 residues.

Points on this clone: The read ends 3 residues shy of where the CDR3 ends; the end is completed using the germline J gene. V is TRBV9 and J is TRBJ2-5; 10 bases are shared with TRBD2. This CDR3 region has 16 residues. With 3 bases clipped from V and 4 bases from J, the junction kept 9 bases outside the gene matches. The V gene's germline CDR1 is SGDLS and CDR2 YYNGEE. The DNA read from the CDR3 is TGTGCCAGCAGCGAACGGGGACTAGCGTTGGGAGAGACC. This sequence encodes CASSERGLALGET. In full, the CDR3 is CASSERGLALGETQYF.

In the case of this clone: The read gets to within 3 residues of the CDR3 end, and the germline J gene fills in the rest. The chain carries TRBV19 and TRBJ1-1; tentative D call: TRBD1 (6 bases). Trimming shortened V by 3 bases and J by 6 bases, and 20 bases separated the two germline ends. The CDR3 sequence is 16 residues long. Germline V gene sequence: CDR1 LNHDA, CDR2 SQIVND (reference sequence). CDR3 amino acids: CASSIPRGAGGSEAFF. CDR3 DNA, as far as it was read: TGTGCCAGTAGTATTCCCAGGGGCGCGGGTGGGTCTGAA.

A word on this clone: The CDR3 end lies 3 residues beyond the end of the read and is filled in from the germline J gene. The chain couples TRBV6-2 or TRBV6-3 to TRBJ1-2; 8 bases line up with TRBD1. Germline CDR1 reads MNHEY; CDR2 reads SVGEGT. Trimming removed 5 bases from V and 4 bases from J; junction bases left unmatched: 9. The CDR3 sequence is 15 residues long. CDR3 sequence reads: CASSPDRGESYGYTF. The sequenced part of the CDR3 DNA is TGTGCCAGCAGTCCCGACAGGGGCGAGAGCTATGGC.

Notes on this clone: Read coverage stops 3 residues before the CDR3 terminus; the germline J gene supplies the remainder. The chain combines TRBV20-1 with TRBJ1-1; D is perhaps TRBD1 (6 bases). V shed 1 base and J shed 7 bases, with 13 bases lying between them. The CDR3 has 13 residues. Germline V CDR1 and CDR2: DFQATT, SNEGSKA (reference sequence). The covered CDR3 bases are TGCAGTGCTAGAGGGAGGGGGTGGATTGAA. Translated: CSARGRGWIE. From start to end, the CDR3 is CSARGRGWIEAFF.

The CDR3 loop reads CASSRQRGGDTQYF. CDR3 DNA, as far as it was read: TGTGCCAGCAGTCGTCAGCGGGGGGGAGATACG. The chain couples TRBV6-4 to TRBJ2-3; 10 positions agree with TRBD2. The observed sequence ends 3 residues before the CDR3 terminus, with the missing tail filled in from the germline J gene. The CDR3 is 14 amino acids. Per the germline V gene, CDR1 is MRHNA and CDR2 is SNTAGT. Trimming took 5 bases from V and 5 from J; bases not matched to a gene: 4.

Of note for this clone: The read falls 3 residues short of the CDR3 end, and the missing part is taken from the germline J gene. This chain connects TRBV2 to TRBJ2-3, with a weak D call TRBD1 (6 bases). Per the germline V gene, CDR1 is SNHLY and CDR2 is FYNNEI. CDR3 size: 16 residues. The germline V and J ends were trimmed by 6 bases and 2 bases, with 18 bases remaining between them. CDR3 residues: CASSPTRNRVTDTQYF. CDR3 DNA (partial): TGTGCCAGCAGCCCCACCCGAAACAGGGTCACAGATACG.

Worth noting for this clone: The sequenced fragment ends 3 residues before the CDR3 boundary, so the rest is inferred from the germline J gene. This chain links TRBV5-1 with TRBJ2-5, with D uncertain. Per germline, CDR1 SGHRS and CDR2 YFSETQ. V was clipped by 1 base and J by 2 bases, with 12 bases between them. CDR3 length: 15 residues. Incomplete CDR3 DNA: TGCGCCAGCAGCTTGAGAAGACACGGTCAAGAGACC. Amino acids: CASSLRRHGQET. The full CDR3 is CASSLRRHGQETQYF.

About this clone: The read halts 3 residues ahead of the CDR3 end, with the missing end drawn from the germline J gene. The V call is TRBV11-2, the J call TRBJ1-1; D unresolved. There are 13 residues in the CDR3. Germline CDR1 is SGHAT and CDR2 is FQNNGV. Trimming pared 0 bases from V and 2 bases from J, leaving 4 bases between. The CDR3 DNA, read in part, is TGTGCCAGCAGCTTAGATATTAACACTGAA. It is translated as CASSLDINTE. From start to end, the CDR3 is CASSLDINTEAFF.

Of note for this clone: From the germline J gene comes the end of the CDR3, since the read stops 3 residues before it. The chain combines TRBV6-1 with TRBJ1-5; D is possibly TRBD1 (5 bases). This CDR3 is 15 amino acids long. The germline CDR1 and CDR2 sequences are MNHNS and SASEGT. Trimming cost V 1 base and J 4 bases, with 11 bases left between them. The CDR3: CASSEELGTNQPQHF. The CDR3 bases that were read are TGTGCCAGCAGTGAAGAGTTAGGGACTAATCAGCCC.

In the case of this clone: From the germline J gene comes the end of the CDR3, since the read stops 3 residues before it. The rearrangement links TRBV18 to TRBJ2-7, with 7 nucleotides matching TRBD1. V was pared by 3 bases and J by 2 bases, with 10 bases of the junction left unmatched. This CDR3 spans 16 amino acids. Germline V gives CDR1 KGHSH, CDR2 LQKENI. The DNA read from the CDR3 is TGTGCCAGCTCACCCCCCGGACAGGTAGGGACCTACGAG. The encoded protein is CASSPPGQVGTYE. The complete CDR3 protein is CASSPPGQVGTYEQYF.

On this clone itself: Read coverage stops 3 residues before the CDR3 terminus; the germline J gene supplies the remainder. The chain recombines TRBV7-9 with TRBJ1-4; 8 bases agree with TRBD1. CDR1 is SEHNR and CDR2 is FQNEAQ in the germline V gene (reference sequence). CDR3 size: 15 residues. With 5 bases clipped from V and 2 bases from J, the junction kept 4 bases outside the gene matches. The CDR3 here is CASSAQGATNEKLFF. Partial CDR3 DNA: TGTGCCAGCAGCGCCCAGGGGGCCACTAATGAAAAA.

As regards this clone: The missing CDR3 end, 3 residues past where the read stops, is filled in from the germline J gene. The chain is built from TRBV10-3 and TRBJ1-1; D perhaps matches TRBD1 (5 bases). Germline V CDR1 and CDR2: ENHRY, SYGVKD. V gave up 4 bases and J gave up 6 bases, with 27 bases separating them. This CDR3 has 18 residues. CDR3 loop: CAISAGRVGNVVVAEAFF. The DNA read from the CDR3 is TGTGCCATCAGTGCGGGCAGGGTAGGAAATGTGGTAGTTGCTGAA.

Turning to this clone: The missing CDR3 end, 3 residues past where the read stops, is filled in from the germline J gene. This rearrangement joins TRBV29-1 to TRBJ1-5, with D unclear. CDR1 and CDR2 (germline): SQVTM, ANQGSEA. V gave up 5 bases and J gave up 7 bases, with 12 bases separating them. The CDR3 has 12 residues. The DNA read from the CDR3 is TGCAGCGTTCGGGGTTCGGGACAGCCC. This gives the protein CSVRGSGQP. The full CDR3 protein is CSVRGSGQPQHF.

On this clone: The read halts 3 residues ahead of the CDR3 end, with the missing end drawn from the germline J gene. The J gene is TRBJ1-1, the V gene TRBV5-1; TRBD1 aligns across 11 bases. There are 14 residues in the CDR3. The germline V gene has CDR1 SGHRS and CDR2 YFSETQ. The CDR3 sequence is CASSLADRGRRAFF. The part of the CDR3 DNA that was read is TGCGCCAGCAGCTTGGCGGACAGGGGGCGGCGA.

This chain's CDR3 is CASSPIRQGARDTEAFF. The DNA read from the CDR3 is TGTGCCAGCTCACCAATTAGACAGGGGGCGCGGGACACTGAA. The rearrangement uses TRBV18 and TRBJ1-1, with 10 bases lining up with TRBD1. The CDR3 end lies 3 residues beyond the end of the read and is filled in from the germline J gene. Trimming at V came to 2 bases and at J to 3 bases, leaving 9 bases not matched to a gene. Germline V gives CDR1 KGHSH, CDR2 LQKENI. There are 17 residues in the CDR3.

CDR3 bases read: TGTGCCAGCAGCACAGGGGCGCCTAATGAAAAA. Residues: CASSTGAPNEK. The whole CDR3 reads CASSTGAPNEKLFF. The gene calls are TRBV5-4 and TRBJ1-4; TRBD1 agrees at 7 bases. The observed sequence ends 3 residues before the CDR3 terminus, with the missing tail filled in from the germline J gene. Germline V CDR1 and CDR2: SGHNT, YYREEE (reference sequence). This CDR3 is built from 14 residues. With V trimmed by 4 bases and J by 3 bases, 3 bases remained unmatched.

Note on this clone: The read ends 3 residues early relative to the CDR3; the germline J gene fills the gap. This rearrangement joins TRBV24-1 to TRBJ1-2; D perhaps matches TRBD1 (6 bases). This CDR3 comprises 16 residues. Trimming removed 4 bases from V and 6 bases from J, with 20 bases in between. In germline, CDR1 is KGHDR, CDR2 SFDVKD. CDR3 DNA (partial): TGTGCCACCAGTGAGCCCCCGACGAGGGGGAAAGATGGC. Translation gives CATSEPPTRGKDG. The CDR3 in its entirety is CATSEPPTRGKDGYTF.

Points on this clone: The read falls 3 residues short of the CDR3 end, and the missing part is taken from the germline J gene. The chain combines TRBV9 with TRBJ2-4; TRBD2 matches 10 bases. CDR3 length: 15 residues. Germline lookup yields CDR1 SGDLS and CDR2 YYNGEE. Trimming cost V 2 bases and J 8 bases; bases outside gene matches: 7. The CDR3 loop reads CASSVASSGRYIQYF. The sequenced part of the CDR3 DNA is TGTGCCAGCAGCGTTGCTAGTAGCGGGAGGTACATT.

Note on this clone: The DNA ends 3 residues before the CDR3 does, and the rest of the CDR3 is filled in from the germline J gene. The V and J genes are TRBV13 and TRBJ1-2; unclear D gene. V lost 2 bases to trimming and J lost 5 bases, with 9 bases between them. This CDR3 region has 13 residues. The germline gives CDR1 PRHDT, CDR2 FYEKMQ (reference sequence). CDR3 protein: CASSLISSYGYTF. The CDR3 DNA, read in part, is TGTGCCAGCAGCTTAATCAGTTCTTATGGC.

As for this clone: The DNA ends 3 residues before the CDR3 does, and the rest of the CDR3 is filled in from the germline J gene. The chain uses TRBV11-2 and TRBJ1-2; a weak D match, TRBD1 (5 bases). This CDR3 spans 15 amino acids. The V gene's germline CDR1 is SGHAT and CDR2 FQNNGV. V lost 5 bases to trimming and J lost 4 bases, with 17 bases between them. CDR3 bases read: TGTGCCAGCAGCGCCCAAGCGGGGGTCAGCTATGGC. Translated: CASSAQAGVSYG. The full CDR3 protein is CASSAQAGVSYGYTF.

In regard to this clone: The read comes to an end 3 residues before the CDR3 does, leaving the germline J gene to fill in the end. The chain joins TRBV7-2 to TRBJ2-7, with D possibly TRBD2 on 6 matching bases. Germline V lookup: CDR1 SGHTA, CDR2 FQGNSA. The CDR3 is 13 residues long. Trimming removed 4 bases from V and 2 bases from J, with 9 bases in between. The CDR3 DNA, read in part, is TGTGCCAGCAGCTCGGGACTGACCTACGAG. This gives the protein CASSSGLTYE. The entire CDR3 sequence reads CASSSGLTYEQYF.

With respect to this clone: The observed sequence ends 3 residues before the CDR3 terminus, with the missing tail filled in from the germline J gene. The chain couples TRBV5-1 to TRBJ2-3; 7 nucleotides align to TRBD2. This CDR3 region has 15 residues. Unmatched junction bases numbered 8, after V lost 7 bases and J lost 0 bases. The germline gives CDR1 SGHRS, CDR2 YFSETQ. The sequenced part of the CDR3 DNA is TGCGCCAGCGGCGGGGGATCGGGAAGCACAGATACG. This gives the protein CASGGGSGSTDT. The entire CDR3 protein is CASGGGSGSTDTQYF.